This TCR beta chain comes out of a study of T cell changes during pregnancy in multiple sclerosis. Generated by immunoSEQ multiplex PCR, the TCRdb table keeps only in-frame clones and is missing some. The sample holds around 49,000 clones, 85% to 90% seen once. V was trimmed by 0 bases and J by 11 bases, leaving 22 bases between them. CDR1 is SGDLS, CDR2 YYNGEE, per germline. This CDR3 contains 16 residues. The source was peripheral blood, collected after pregnancy. This sequence was found in a female donor in good health, enrolled as a control in a pregnancy study. The rearrangement links TRBV9 to TRBJ2-3; D is perhaps TRBD2 (5 bases). CDR3 in DNA: TGTGCCAGCAGCGTAGCTCGAGGGTACCCCCGGCTAGAGCAGTATTTT. Its protein product is CASSVARGYPRLEQYF.